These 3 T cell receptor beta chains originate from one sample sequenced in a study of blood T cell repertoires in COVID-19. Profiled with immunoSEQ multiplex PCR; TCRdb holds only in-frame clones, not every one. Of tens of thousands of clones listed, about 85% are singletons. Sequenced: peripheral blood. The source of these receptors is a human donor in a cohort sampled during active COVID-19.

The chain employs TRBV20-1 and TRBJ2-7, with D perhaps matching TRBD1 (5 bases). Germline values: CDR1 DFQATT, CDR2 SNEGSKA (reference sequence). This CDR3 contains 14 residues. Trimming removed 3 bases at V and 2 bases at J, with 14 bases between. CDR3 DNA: TGCAGTGCTAGTCGTTCCAGGGTGGCCTACGAGCAGTACTTC. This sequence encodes CSASRSRVAYEQYF.

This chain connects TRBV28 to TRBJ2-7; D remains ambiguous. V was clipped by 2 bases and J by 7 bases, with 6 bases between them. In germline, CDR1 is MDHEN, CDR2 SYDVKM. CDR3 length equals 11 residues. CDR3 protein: CASSLRREQYF. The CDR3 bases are TGTGCCAGCAGTTTAAGGCGGGAGCAGTACTTC.

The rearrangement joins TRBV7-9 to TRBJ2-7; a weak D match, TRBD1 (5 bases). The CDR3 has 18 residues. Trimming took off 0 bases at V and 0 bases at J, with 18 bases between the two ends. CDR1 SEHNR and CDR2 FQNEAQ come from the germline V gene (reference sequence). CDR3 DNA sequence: TGTGCCAGCAGCTTAGCCCCTTGGCAGGGTTCCCTCTCCTACGAGCAGTACTTC. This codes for CASSLAPWQGSLSYEQYF.